This TCR beta chain was recorded in a study of T cells after yellow fever vaccination. Each CDR3 protein is one row after TCRdb ran MiXCR on the 5' RACE reads. The data hold around 360,000 distinct CDR3 sequences, with about 9.9% observed a single time. Study-wide findings and caveats: Only a small proportion of the clonotypes turned up in both the CD4 and the CD8 compartments, likely arising from convergent recombination.

This clonotype was picked up a small number of times. Its matching antigen is unknown. The germline V and J ends were trimmed by 5 bases and 0 bases, with 12 bases remaining between them. The CDR3 extends over 15 amino acids. Germline CDR1 is ENHRY and CDR2 is SYGVKD. V usage is TRBV10-3 and J usage is TRBJ2-3, with TRBD1 as a possible D gene (6 bases). The clonotype comes from a man between 18 and 35 years old who received the YFV17D yellow fever vaccine. The specimen comprised PBMCs, sampled on the day of the first yellow fever vaccination. The CDR3, as DNA: TGTGCCATCAGTTGGACAGTCTATAGCACAGATACGCAGTATTTT. It translates to CAISWTVYSTDTQYF.